A selection of T cell receptor beta chains follows, all from one sample in a study of cytomegalovirus exposure and HLA in healthy donors. The protocol was immunoSEQ multiplex PCR, while the TCRdb copy is restricted to in-frame clones and leaves out a portion. The sample records approximately 90,000 clones, around three quarters being singletons. Sequencing input: PBMCs. The receptors stem from a woman between 50 and 59 years old in good health and CMV-seropositive. The CDR3 runs from the conserved cysteine through the conserved F or W. Fields, in order: clone size, J gene, V gene, CDR3 protein. Clone size appears in some rows only: once, few, many, or a class for an expanded clone.

>.|TRBJ1-1|TRBV2
CASSNPSVGQNTEAFF
>.|TRBJ2-1|TRBV7-9
CSSSSPGGRRREQFF
>.|TRBJ2-3|TRBV28
CASSFSGSTDTQYF
>.|TRBJ2-3|TRBV4-3
CASSPQTSTDTQYF
>.|TRBJ2-5|TRBV19
CASSTSYDRGHETQYF
>once|TRBJ2-6|TRBV27
CASTPGQGAPSGANVLTF
>.|TRBJ2-6|TRBV7-8
CASSTVYPGANVLTF
>.|TRBJ1-2|TRBV10-2
CASSESSAGYGYTF
>.|TRBJ1-1|TRBV20-1
CSADRGTEAFF
>.|TRBJ1-1|TRBV7-3
CASSLNPGTEAFF